This TCR beta chain was identified in a study of blood T cell repertoires in COVID-19 (dated by TCRdb to the early 2020s). About the study as a whole: Collaborator samples came from the United States, Italy and Spain and covered acute and convalescent phases of COVID-19. The material from the prospective study consisted of cDNA or gDNA derived from T cells, B-cell-depleted T cells, or PBMCs. Deeply sampled blood TCRbeta repertoires from subjects exposed to, actively infected with, or recovered from COVID-19 were included in the dataset. A freely available public database, intended as a resource for researchers studying the immune response to SARS-CoV-2, is where the repertoires were released. Samples were obtained from the ongoing ImmuneRACE study (first 160 participants) and from about 1,300 subjects provided by 6 global collaborators. The sample metadata nearly always contained a de-identified subject ID, COVID-19 status, age in years and sex. Where available, HLA class I and class II types were obtained from metadata supplied by the sample provider rather than from assay-based typing. Overall study outcomes, separate from this receptor: The quantity of clinical and demographic metadata differed by source and by participant and was supplied without curation.

The germline V gene (reference sequence) specifies GTSNPN as CDR1 and SVGIG as CDR2. The germline V end is reduced by 4 bases and the J end by 0 bases; junction bases left unmatched: 7. The CDR3 covers 15 residues, taking in both the cysteine and the phenylalanine. Just the 45-base CDR3 DNA is kept, in frame starting at base 1. TCRbeta CDR3 regions were amplified from genomic DNA using the immunoSEQ Assay, a bias-controlled multiplex PCR. Processing in the source paper ran as follows. The number of nucleated cells in each sample was estimated from the amplification of reference gene primers within the assay. To quantify the absolute abundance of each unique TCRbeta CDR3 rearrangement, sequence reads were collapsed and filtered. For each sample, productive Simpson clonality was calculated as the square root of Simpson's diversity index over productive rearrangements. In its TCRdb copy, this immuneACCESS table keeps in-frame sequences only and misses some clones. Where compared with another copy, unresolved V genes explain less than half of these, and the others have no known cause. That table supplies the V and J calls and clone size; D and trimming were determined from the DNA. This sample holds around 300,000 clones; roughly 85% were observed only once. Clones ranked in the top ten supply roughly 14% of the sample.

The collaborating institutions used their own protocols to collect whole blood in K2EDTA tubes. For TCRbeta analysis, collaborator samples were shipped as frozen whole blood, as isolated PBMCs, or as DNA extracted from either sample type. Notes on this clone: No cognate antigen has been identified for it. No base quality values were provided; no much bigger clone lies one nucleotide off.

The rearranged chain carries TRBV30 and TRBJ1-2, with 8 bases matching TRBD1. The receptor was isolated from a human donor in a cohort sampled during active COVID-19. Material: peripheral blood. This receptor carries the CDR3 CAWNRGTGTNYGYTF. The nucleotide sequence reads as follows: TGTGCCTGGAACCGGGGGACAGGAACTAACTATGGCTACACCTTC.